This is a list of T cell receptor beta chains from one sample in a study of shared clonotypes between healthy human individuals. Using immunoSEQ multiplex PCR, the repertoire was profiled, and TCRdb retains in-frame clones only, with some absent. Among around 1.9 million clones listed, 93% were seen once. Input material: naive CD8+ T cells from PBMCs. These receptors were taken from a young man in good health. Some clones in this sample may be carry-over from other donors' samples. Each CDR3 is given with its conserved first and last residue. A D gene is named only where the DNA matches it firmly. Clone size is not always given. Where it is, it says once, few, many or a class for expanded clones.

J gene,clone size,D gene,V gene,CDR3 protein,CDR3 DNA
TRBJ1-2,few,-,TRBV19,CASREFTASANYGYTF,TGTGCCAGTAGGGAGTTTACAGCGTCAGCTAACTATGGCTACACCTTC
TRBJ2-3,-,-,TRBV6-5,CASSYLGTSTDTQYF,TGTGCCAGCAGTTACCTGGGCACCAGCACAGATACGCAGTATTTT
TRBJ2-7,-,TRBD2,TRBV27,CASSLETSGMWYEQYF,TGTGCCAGCAGTTTAGAGACTAGCGGGATGTGGTACGAGCAGTACTTC
TRBJ2-2,once,-,TRBV9,CASSVDGGSNTGELFF,TGTGCCAGCAGCGTAGACGGGGGTTCGAACACCGGGGAGCTGTTTTTT
TRBJ2-1,-,-,TRBV15,CATSRDLGGREEQFF,TGTGCCACCAGCAGAGATTTGGGTGGAAGAGAGGAGCAGTTCTTC
TRBJ2-3,-,-,TRBV28,CASSPDSTDTQYF,TGTGCCAGCAGTCCCGACAGCACAGATACGCAGTATTTT
TRBJ1-3,-,-,TRBV6-6,CASSYLTEGPNTIYF,TGTGCCAGCAGTTACTTGACAGAAGGACCAAACACCATATATTTT
TRBJ2-3,-,-,TRBV28,CASSLTGGTDTQYF,TGTGCCAGCAGTTTAACCGGTGGCACAGATACGCAGTATTTT
TRBJ2-7,-,TRBD1,TRBV5-1,CASRDGQGSYEQYF,TGCGCCAGCAGGGACGGACAGGGTTCCTACGAGCAGTACTTC
TRBJ2-5,-,-,TRBV13,CASSPVPLQETQYF,TGTGCCAGCAGCCCCGTACCCTTACAAGAGACCCAGTACTTC
TRBJ1-4,-,-,TRBV21-1,CASSHRETNEKLFF,TGTGCCAGCAGTCACAGGGAGACTAATGAAAAACTGTTTTTT
TRBJ2-1,-,-,TRBV5-6,CASSLPRSYNEQFF,TGTGCCAGCAGCCTCCCTCGGTCCTACAATGAGCAGTTCTTC
TRBJ2-1,-,TRBD1,TRBV6-5,CASRGGQGYNEQFF,TGTGCCAGCAGGGGGGGACAGGGCTACAATGAGCAGTTCTTC
TRBJ1-6,-,-,TRBV14,CASSQVGGSRNSPLHF,TGTGCCAGCAGCCAAGTAGGGGGGAGCCGTAATTCACCCCTCCACTTT
TRBJ2-2,-,-,TRBV4-1,CASKIRRGGGELFF,TGCGCCAGCAAAATTAGGAGGGGTGGCGGGGAGCTGTTTTTT
TRBJ2-5,-,TRBD2,TRBV7-9,CASSPVAGGTQETQYF,TGTGCCAGCAGCCCAGTAGCGGGAGGAACACAAGAGACCCAGTACTTC
TRBJ1-5,-,-,TRBV27,CASSWGGGNQPQHF,TGTGCCAGCAGTTGGGGTGGTGGCAATCAGCCCCAGCATTTT
TRBJ1-5,few,-,TRBV7-9,CASSSRNQPQHF,TGTGCCAGCAGCTCGCGAAATCAGCCCCAGCATTTT
TRBJ1-1,once,-,TRBV27,CASSLRGPTEAFF,TGTGCCAGCAGTTTAAGGGGTCCCACTGAAGCTTTCTTT
TRBJ2-3,-,-,TRBV28,CASSLWDTRSTDTQYF,TGTGCCAGCAGTTTATGGGACACTAGAAGCACAGATACGCAGTATTTT
TRBJ2-1,once,TRBD1,TRBV2,CASSTGTASSYNEQFF,TGTGCCAGCAGTACCGGGACAGCGAGCTCCTACAATGAGCAGTTCTTC
TRBJ2-1,-,TRBD2,TRBV4-1,CASSRTSGSSYNEQFF,TGCGCCAGCAGCCGCACTAGCGGGAGCTCCTACAATGAGCAGTTCTTC
TRBJ2-1,-,TRBD2,TRBV4-3,CASSQVPGLGYNEQFF,TGCGCCAGCAGCCAAGTTCCGGGACTAGGATACAATGAGCAGTTCTTC
TRBJ1-2,-,-,TRBV14,CASSSQHRAAYGYTF,TGTGCCAGCAGCTCGCAACACCGGGCCGCCTATGGCTACACCTTC
TRBJ2-3,-,-,TRBV27,CASSPPTDTQYF,TGTGCCAGCAGTCCACCCACAGATACGCAGTATTTT
TRBJ1-5,-,TRBD1,TRBV7-8,CASSSRRDSLSGNQPQHF,TGTGCCAGCAGCTCTAGGAGGGACAGCCTTTCAGGCAATCAGCCCCAGCATTTT
TRBJ2-7,-,-,TRBV27,CASSHIPRGNSYEQYF,TGTGCCAGCAGCCACATCCCCCGGGGGAACTCCTACGAGCAGTACTTC
TRBJ1-5,few,-,TRBV9,CASSDSGSNQPQHF,TGTGCCAGCAGCGACTCAGGGAGCAATCAGCCCCAGCATTTT
TRBJ2-7,-,TRBD2,TRBV28,CASSTGGPRYEQYF,TGTGCCAGCAGTACGGGAGGGCCTCGTTACGAGCAGTACTTC
TRBJ1-1,-,-,TRBV19,CASLTGGTEAFF,TGTGCCAGTTTGACCGGGGGGACTGAAGCTTTCTTT
TRBJ1-5,-,-,TRBV28,CASSLFFGQTNQPQHF,TGTGCCAGCAGTTTATTCTTTGGGCAGACAAATCAGCCCCAGCATTTT
TRBJ2-6,-,-,TRBV4-1,CASSQDQGRAISSGANVLTF,TGCGCCAGCAGCCAAGACCAAGGACGGGCGATATCCTCTGGGGCCAACGTCCTGACTTTC
TRBJ2-1,-,TRBD1,TRBV29-1,CSVGTGGQFF,TGCAGCGTTGGGACAGGGGGGCAGTTCTTC
TRBJ1-5,-,-,TRBV6-4,CASSDLGGRAGGNSNQPQHF,TGTGCCAGCAGTGACCTCGGCGGGAGGGCAGGAGGGAATAGCAATCAGCCCCAGCATTTT
TRBJ2-1,once,-,TRBV9,CASSVSPPGVRYNEQFF,TGTGCCAGCAGCGTATCCCCCCCGGGGGTAAGGTACAATGAGCAGTTCTTC
TRBJ2-3,-,-,TRBV7-9,CASSWDSTDTQYF,TGTGCCAGCAGCTGGGACAGCACAGATACGCAGTATTTT
TRBJ2-7,-,TRBD1,TRBV10-3,CAISEIRQGGSYEQYF,TGTGCCATCAGTGAGATTAGACAGGGTGGCTCCTACGAGCAGTACTTC
TRBJ2-7,-,TRBD1,TRBV27,CASSLLQGQGFYEQYF,TGTGCCAGCAGTTTATTACAGGGACAGGGTTTCTACGAGCAGTACTTC
TRBJ2-5,-,TRBD1,TRBV4-3,CASSQAHRWTGSPQYF,TGCGCCAGCAGCCAAGCTCACCGTTGGACAGGGTCACCCCAGTACTTC
TRBJ1-1,-,-,TRBV30,CAWSRGAEAFF,TGTGCCTGGAGTCGGGGGGCTGAAGCTTTCTTT
TRBJ1-2,-,-,TRBV7-2,CASSFPPGGWDINYGYTF,TGTGCCAGCAGCTTCCCTCCGGGCGGGTGGGACATTAACTATGGCTACACCTTC
TRBJ2-7,-,TRBD1,TRBV7-3,CASSQTGGYEQYF,TGTGCCAGCAGCCAGACAGGGGGTTACGAGCAGTACTTC
TRBJ2-3,once,-,TRBV9,CASSSLEAETDTQYF,TGTGCCAGCAGCTCCCTCGAAGCGGAGACAGATACGCAGTATTTT
TRBJ2-7,-,-,TRBV9,CASSVAGRSYEQYF,TGTGCCAGCAGCGTAGCGGGCAGATCCTACGAGCAGTACTTC
TRBJ2-1,-,TRBD2,TRBV6-5,CASSYSAGGQGNEQFF,TGTGCCAGCAGTTACTCAGCGGGAGGCCAGGGGAATGAGCAGTTCTTC
TRBJ1-1,-,TRBD1,TRBV7-9,CASPTGVNTEAFF,TGTGCCAGCCCGACAGGGGTGAACACTGAAGCTTTCTTT
TRBJ2-3,-,-,TRBV11-2,CASSPGADTQYF,TGTGCCAGCAGCCCGGGGGCAGATACGCAGTATTTT
TRBJ2-2,-,-,TRBV7-9,CASSSKNTGELFF,TGTGCCAGCAGCTCGAAAAACACCGGGGAGCTGTTTTTT
TRBJ1-2,-,TRBD1,TRBV27,CASSPTGLYGYTF,TGTGCCAGCAGTCCGACAGGGCTCTATGGCTACACCTTC
TRBJ2-2,-,TRBD2,TRBV9,CASSPLSGVDTGELFF,TGTGCCAGCAGCCCACTTAGCGGGGTCGACACCGGGGAGCTGTTTTTT
TRBJ2-4,-,TRBD1,TRBV10-1,CASSRLTRTGAKNIQYF,TGCGCCAGCAGTAGGCTAACAAGGACAGGGGCCAAAAACATTCAGTACTTC
TRBJ2-1,-,TRBD1,TRBV4-2,CASSQTRGLDNEQFF,TGTGCCAGCAGCCAAACCAGGGGGCTTGACAATGAGCAGTTCTTC